Listed below are T cell receptor beta chains from one sample, sequenced in a study of blood T cell repertoires in COVID-19. TCRdb's copy holds only in-frame clones and misses some; the assay was immunoSEQ multiplex PCR. Of almost 200,000 clones in the sample, roughly nine tenths were seen once. The specimen sequenced was peripheral blood. These receptors all come from a woman between 70 and 85 years old with acute or convalescent COVID-19. Both conserved end residues are part of each CDR3. D genes are given only for firm matches. Expanded clones get a size class; other rows say once, few or many, or leave the size out.

>NA|TRBV6-2/TRBV6-3|TRBD1|TRBJ1-5
CASSPGQVVLGNQPQHF
TGTGCCAGCAGCCCGGGACAGGTGGTTTTGGGCAATCAGCCCCAGCATTTT
>once|TRBV5-6|TRBD1|TRBJ1-1
CASSAQGARGNTEAFF
TGTGCCAGCAGCGCGCAGGGGGCACGGGGGAACACTGAAGCTTTCTTT
>once|TRBV18|NA|TRBJ1-1
CASSPLGGQTNTEAFF
TGTGCCAGCTCACCACTAGGAGGACAGACGAACACTGAAGCTTTCTTT
>once|TRBV3-1/TRBV3-2|NA|TRBJ1-4
CASTGSGEKLFF
TGTGCCAGCACAGGGTCGGGTGAAAAACTGTTTTTT
>NA|TRBV2|TRBD1|TRBJ2-7
CASSVLAGGGEQYF
TGTGCCAGCAGTGTGTTGGCAGGGGGTGGAGAGCAGTACTTC
>NA|TRBV7-2|TRBD1|TRBJ1-5
CASSLEKDRGDSSNQPQHF
TGTGCCAGCAGCTTAGAAAAGGACAGGGGGGATAGCAGCAATCAGCCCCAGCATTTT
>NA|TRBV3-1/TRBV3-2|NA|TRBJ2-2
CASSLGQPSTGELFF
TGTGCCAGCAGCCTAGGACAGCCCAGCACCGGGGAGCTGTTTTTT
>once|TRBV19|NA|TRBJ1-4
CASSIGNSALATNEKLFF
TGTGCCAGTAGTATAGGGAACAGTGCCCTTGCAACTAATGAAAAACTGTTTTTT
>NA|TRBV14|TRBD1|TRBJ2-7
CASSQFFGTGFGEQYF
TGTGCCAGCAGCCAATTTTTCGGGACAGGGTTTGGCGAGCAGTACTTC
>NA|TRBV4-3|TRBD1|TRBJ2-1
CASSSRQGAGEQFF
TGCGCCAGCAGCTCGCGACAGGGGGCGGGTGAGCAGTTCTTC
>NA|TRBV7-6|TRBD1|TRBJ2-6
CASSLGQGSSGANVLTF
TGTGCCAGCAGCCTCGGACAGGGGAGCTCTGGGGCCAACGTCCTGACTTTC
>NA|TRBV24-1|NA|TRBJ2-7
CATSDSGLSYEQYF
TGTGCCACCAGTGATTCGGGACTCTCCTACGAGCAGTACTTC
>NA|TRBV5-1|TRBD2|TRBJ2-1
CASSLVSGGDNEQFF
TGCGCCAGCAGCTTGGTGAGCGGGGGGGACAATGAGCAGTTCTTC
>few|TRBV19|NA|TRBJ1-5
CASSIVASNQPQHF
TGTGCCAGTAGTATAGTGGCCAGTAATCAGCCCCAGCATTTT
>NA|TRBV28|TRBD2|TRBJ2-3
CASTSGGRDTQYF
TGTGCCAGCACCTCGGGCGGGAGAGATACGCAGTATTTT
>NA|TRBV20-1|NA|TRBJ1-6
CSASRGAGSSYNSPLHF
TGCAGTGCTAGTCGGGGGGCAGGGAGCTCCTATAATTCACCCCTCCACTTT
>NA|TRBV7-2|TRBD2|TRBJ2-7
CASSVTSGSSYEQYF
TGTGCCAGCAGCGTCACTAGCGGGAGCTCCTACGAGCAGTACTTC
>NA|TRBV6-5|NA|TRBJ2-5
CASSQTIIETQYF
TGTGCCAGCTCGCAGACAATCATAGAGACCCAGTACTTC
>NA|TRBV5-4|TRBD1|TRBJ1-3
CASSLVGTGGNTIYF
TGTGCCAGCAGCTTGGTTGGGACAGGGGGAAACACCATATATTTT
>NA|TRBV5-4|TRBD1|TRBJ2-7
CATAQPGTGAYEQYF
TGTGCCACCGCCCAACCAGGGACAGGGGCCTACGAGCAGTACTTC
>once|TRBV5-1|TRBD1|TRBJ1-4
CASSYWGQGATNEKLFF
TGCGCCAGCAGCTACTGGGGACAGGGGGCAACTAATGAAAAACTGTTTTTT
>NA|TRBV5-4|TRBD2|TRBJ2-1
CASSSAGLAGPQKQFF
TGTGCCAGCAGCTCGGCCGGCCTAGCGGGGCCCCAGAAGCAGTTCTTC
>NA|TRBV5-1|TRBD1|TRBJ2-7
CASSLAPGTETYEQYF
TGCGCCAGCAGCTTGGCACCCGGGACAGAGACCTACGAGCAGTACTTC
>NA|TRBV7-8|NA|TRBJ2-7
CASSSKTWEQYF
TGTGCCAGCAGCAGTAAAACTTGGGAGCAGTACTTC
>NA|TRBV6-5|TRBD2|TRBJ2-1
CASSDSWTSSEQFF
TGTGCCAGCAGTGACTCGTGGACTAGCAGTGAGCAGTTCTTC
>NA|TRBV11-2|NA|TRBJ2-7
CASSGQSYEQYF
TGTGCCAGTAGCGGACAGTCCTACGAGCAGTACTTC
>NA|TRBV7-2|TRBD1|TRBJ1-3
CASSPWTGSGNTIYF
TGTGCCAGCAGCCCCTGGACAGGGTCTGGAAACACCATATATTTT
>few|TRBV18|TRBD1|TRBJ1-3
CASSPRNDREGNTIYF
TGTGCCAGCTCCCCAAGGAATGACAGGGAGGGAAACACCATATATTTT
>once|TRBV9|TRBD2|TRBJ2-3
CASSVVLADTQYF
TGTGCCAGCAGCGTAGTACTAGCGGATACGCAGTATTTT
>NA|TRBV4-1|NA|TRBJ1-1
CASSQVEGSVSHTEAFF
TGCGCCAGCAGCCAAGTGGAGGGGTCGGTATCTCACACTGAAGCTTTCTTT
>NA|TRBV29-1|TRBD2|TRBJ2-5
CSPGRAGETQYF
TGCAGCCCGGGGAGGGCCGGTGAGACCCAGTACTTC
>NA|TRBV6-1|NA|TRBJ1-3
CASSEVGGSGNTIYF
TGTGCCAGCAGTGAAGTGGGGGGCTCTGGAAACACCATATATTTT
>few|TRBV18|NA|TRBJ1-1
CASSTRRDTEAFF
TGTGCCAGCTCAACCCGGAGGGACACTGAAGCTTTCTTT
>NA|TRBV5-1|TRBD2|TRBJ2-2
CASTTSGTNTGELFF
TGCGCCAGTACGACTAGCGGGACGAACACCGGGGAGCTGTTTTTT
>NA|TRBV4-3|NA|TRBJ1-1
CASSQDMGGTEAFF
TGCGCCAGCAGCCAAGATATGGGAGGGACTGAAGCTTTCTTT
>NA|TRBV28|NA|TRBJ2-3
CASSFPGTGGTQYF
TGTGCCAGCAGTTTTCCGGGGACTGGAGGTACGCAGTATTTT
>NA|TRBV5-4|TRBD2|TRBJ2-1
CASSLAGGGRGSEQFF
TGTGCCAGCAGCTTGGCCGGGGGAGGGCGTGGTAGTGAGCAGTTCTTC
>few|TRBV3-1/TRBV3-2|TRBD1|TRBJ2-7
CASSPGQGSLYEQYF
TGTGCCAGCAGCCCCGGACAGGGGTCATTATACGAGCAGTACTTC
>NA|TRBV12-3/TRBV12-4|NA|TRBJ1-1
CASSLRGTGEAFF
TGTGCCAGCAGTTTACGGGGGACGGGGGAAGCTTTCTTT
>NA|TRBV6-1|NA|TRBJ2-3
CASREGPVSTDTQYF
TGTGCCAGCAGAGAAGGGCCAGTTAGCACAGATACGCAGTATTTT
>NA|TRBV2|TRBD2|TRBJ2-7
CASSGITSGSLFYEQYF
TGTGCCAGCAGTGGGATAACTAGCGGGAGTCTTTTTTACGAGCAGTACTTC
>NA|TRBV6-2/TRBV6-3|NA|TRBJ2-7
CASSYRGNYEQYF
TGTGCCAGCAGTTACAGGGGGAACTACGAGCAGTACTTC
>once|TRBV5-1|NA|TRBJ1-5
CASSLELQVRQPQHF
TGCGCCAGCAGCTTGGAGTTACAGGTAAGACAGCCCCAGCATTTT
>NA|TRBV24-1|TRBD1|TRBJ2-1
CATSDRTGGSNEQFF
TGTGCCACCAGTGATCGGACAGGGGGTTCCAATGAGCAGTTCTTC
>NA|TRBV12-3/TRBV12-4|NA|TRBJ2-7
CASSPSIMGRQYF
TGTGCCAGCAGTCCTTCCATTATGGGGAGACAGTACTTC
>NA|TRBV5-5|NA|TRBJ1-2
CASSLDPGQLYGYTF
TGTGCCAGCAGTTTAGACCCGGGACAACTTTATGGCTACACCTTC
>NA|TRBV7-2|TRBD2|TRBJ2-3
CASLLGGSTDTQYF
TGTGCCAGCCTGTTGGGGGGGAGCACAGATACGCAGTATTTT
>NA|TRBV10-3|NA|TRBJ1-2
CATSTGDGYTF
TGTGCCACTTCCACAGGAGATGGCTACACCTTC
>NA|TRBV7-9|NA|TRBJ1-2
CASSPGGPNYGYTF
TGTGCCAGCAGTCCGGGGGGCCCTAACTATGGCTACACCTTC
>NA|TRBV9|TRBD1|TRBJ1-1
CASSPGTGGTEAFF
TGTGCCAGCAGCCCCGGGACAGGGGGGACTGAAGCTTTCTTT
>NA|TRBV4-1|TRBD1|TRBJ2-2
CASSQAGGRTGELFF
TGCGCCAGCAGCCAAGCAGGGGGCCGGACCGGGGAGCTGTTTTTT
>NA|TRBV7-8|NA|TRBJ2-3
CASSPRYRITDTQYF
TGTGCCAGCAGCCCCCGGTACAGAATCACAGATACGCAGTATTTT
>NA|TRBV11-2|NA|TRBJ2-1
CASSSAFEWKQVAYNEQFF
TGTGCCAGCAGCTCGGCCTTTGAGTGGAAACAGGTCGCCTACAATGAGCAGTTCTTC
>NA|TRBV11-2|TRBD2|TRBJ2-7
CASSLRTSGYSYEQYF
TGTGCCAGCAGCTTGAGGACTAGCGGCTACTCCTACGAGCAGTACTTC
>NA|TRBV15|TRBD1|TRBJ1-5
CATSWDRAYQPQHF
TGTGCCACCAGCTGGGACAGGGCGTATCAGCCCCAGCATTTT
>NA|TRBV19|NA|TRBJ1-5
CASSPSRARIYQPQHF
TGTGCCAGTAGTCCCTCCAGGGCACGGATATATCAGCCCCAGCATTTT
>NA|TRBV15|NA|TRBJ1-5
CATSWGAGGAGQPQHF
TGTGCCACCAGCTGGGGGGCGGGGGGGGCTGGTCAGCCCCAGCATTTT
>NA|TRBV29-1|NA|TRBJ1-5
CSVGTVNQPQHF
TGCAGCGTTGGGACAGTTAATCAGCCCCAGCATTTT
>NA|TRBV2|TRBD1|TRBJ1-6
CASTADRGNSPLHF
TGTGCCAGCACGGCCGACAGGGGAAATTCACCCCTCCACTTT
>NA|TRBV19|NA|TRBJ1-1
CASSIWGAEAFF
TGTGCCAGTAGTATATGGGGAGCTGAAGCTTTCTTT